The TCR beta chain described here comes from a study of blood T cell repertoires in COVID-19 (TCRdb year 2020). Regarding the study in general: Samples covering the acute and convalescent phases of COVID-19 were provided by collaborators in the United States, Italy and Spain. Where HLA class I and class II types were available, the types were taken from metadata supplied by the sample provider, not from assay-based typing. Subjects who had been exposed to COVID-19, were actively infected with it, or had recovered from it provided the deeply sampled blood TCRbeta repertoires that made up the dataset. The material from the prospective study consisted of cDNA or gDNA derived from T cells, B-cell-depleted T cells, or PBMCs. The repertoires were released in a freely available public database meant as a resource for research on the immune response to SARS-CoV-2. Samples came from the ongoing ImmuneRACE study (first 160 participants) plus 1,254 subjects from 6 global collaborators. A de-identified subject ID, COVID-19 status, age in years and sex were almost always included in the sample metadata.

Study-wide findings and limitations: The amount of clinical and demographic metadata varied by source and participant and was provided uncurated.

The CDR3 has 12 amino acids, counting the end cysteine and phenylalanine. Kept here is only the CDR3 DNA, which spans 36 bases and is read in frame from base 1. Looking up the germline V gene (reference sequence) yields CDR1 SGHNT and CDR2 YYREEE. Cut back by 9 bases and 6 bases, the V and J ends lie 16 bases apart. Worth noting for this clone: Its antigen is still unknown. The input lacks base qualities; no much larger clone sits a single base away.

The immunoSEQ Assay, a bias-controlled multiplex PCR, was used to amplify TCRbeta CDR3 regions from genomic DNA. Under the source paper's analysis protocol: Within the assay, amplification of reference gene primers was used to estimate how many nucleated cells each sample contained. To quantify the absolute abundance of each unique TCRbeta CDR3 rearrangement, sequence reads were collapsed and filtered. For each sample, productive Simpson clonality was calculated by taking the square root of Simpson's diversity index across productive rearrangements. The clones in this table, taken by TCRdb from immuneACCESS, are in-frame only. Not every clone is retained; where verified, under half of the shortfall comes from an unresolved V gene, and the cause of the rest is unknown. The DNA was the basis for D and trimming; V, J and clone size are from that table. The sample table contains fewer than 300,000 clones; only one count was recorded for approximately 84% of them. The top ten constitute about a sixth of the sample.

At one collaborating source in Seattle, patients were enrolled during active infection and were followed longitudinally through the course of disease. The collaborating institutions used their own protocols to collect whole blood in K2EDTA tubes. Collaborator samples were shipped for TCRbeta analysis as frozen whole blood, isolated PBMCs, or DNA extracted from either sample type. The rearranged segments are TRBV5-4 and TRBJ2-7, with TRBD1 tentatively as D gene (6 bases match). Material: peripheral blood. This TCR came from a person aged 70 to 85 with COVID-19, enrolled during active disease. The DNA sequence is given as TGTGCCACCAGGGGTGGCGGCTTCGAGCAGTACTTC. Protein translation: CATRGGGFEQYF. The variable domain in full, with residues beyond the CDR3 obtained from the reference TRBV5-4 and TRBJ2-7 genes, is ETGVTQSPTHLIKTRGQQVTLRCSSQSGHNTVSWYQQALGQGPQFIFQYYREEENGRGNFPPRFSGLQFPNYSSELNVNALELDDSALYLCATRGGGFEQYFGPGTRLTVT.